A single sample is the source of the 27 T cell receptor beta chains below, sequenced in a study of shared clonotypes between healthy human individuals (TCRdb year 2020). Receptor libraries were prepared by the immunoSEQ multiplex PCR assay. TCRdb carries this immuneACCESS record with in-frame sequences only. Its versions omit some clonotypes, under half of them owing to an unresolved V gene in the studies checked, with the rest unexplained. Recorded for this sample are about 680,000 clones; about 92% of them occurred a single time. Roughly 22% of the sample is taken by the ten largest. CD8 naive samples were obtained by positive selection for CCR7 among CD45RO-negative cells, yielding a CD45RA+CCR7+ population from which TemRA cells were excluded. The sample taken for sequencing was naive CD8+ T cells sorted from blood. Explained via the paper, the cell subset or site label denotes: CD45RA+CCR7+. The receptor source for this set is a man under 40 in good health.

The rearrangement uses TRBV28 and TRBJ2-7; D possibly corresponds to TRBD2 (5 bases). The germline V and J ends were trimmed by 1 base and 2 bases, with 12 bases remaining between them. The CDR3 is made up of 15 amino acids. Germline CDR1 MDHEN, CDR2 SYDVKM. This CDR3 reads CASSLSLGETYEQYF. The CDR3 nucleotides are TGTGCCAGCAGTTTATCCCTCGGGGAGACCTACGAGCAGTACTTC.

The chain has TRBV2 and TRBJ2-1, with unresolved D. Germline CDR1 and CDR2: SNHLY and FYNNEI. The CDR3 length is 11 residues. V was pared by 7 bases and J by 6 bases, with 7 bases between. In DNA form, the CDR3 reads TGTGCCAGCATCGAATTCAATGAGCAGTTCTTC. Translated, it gives CASIEFNEQFF.

This clone was recorded a few times. CDR3 DNA: TGTGCCAGTAGTATAGCCCCTGGCAGTAACTATGGCTACACCTTC. It translates to CASSIAPGSNYGYTF. This chain uses TRBV19 with TRBJ1-2; D is uncertain. The germline V and J ends were trimmed by 1 base and 1 base, with 10 bases remaining between them. This CDR3 region has 15 residues. CDR1 and CDR2 (germline): LNHDA, SQIVND (reference sequence).

The chain couples TRBV15 to TRBJ2-1, with TRBD2 matching 7 bases. Germline trimming cut 5 bases from V and 2 bases from J; bases unmatched to any gene: 21. The CDR3 length is 20 residues. The germline V gene encodes CDR1 LNHNV and CDR2 YYDKDF (reference sequence). Here the CDR3 DNA reads TGTGCCACCAGCCGTTTTGCGGGGTCCAGCGGGGAGTCTACCTACAATGAGCAGTTCTTC. Protein sequence: CATSRFAGSSGESTYNEQFF.

For the CDR3, the DNA is TGTGCCAGCAGCTTAAAGGCACAATCCCAAGAGACCCAGTACTTC. Amino acids: CASSLKAQSQETQYF. The chain uses TRBV11-2 and TRBJ2-5; D is unresolved. V lost 2 bases, J lost 1 base, and 11 bases lay in between. This CDR3 is 15 amino acids long. The V gene's germline CDR1 is SGHAT and CDR2 FQNNGV. The full variable domain, its missing parts supplied by reference TRBV11-2 and TRBJ2-5, is EAGVAQSPRYKIIEKRQSVAFWCNPISGHATLYWYQQILGQGPKLLIQFQNNGVVDDSQLPKDRFSAERLKGVDSTLKIQPAKLEDSAVYLCASSLKAQSQETQYFGPGTRLLVL.

The chain uses TRBV12-2 and TRBJ2-1; the D call in the table, TRBD1, was not verified against the DNA. TRBV12-2 is a documented pseudogene. This CDR3 is built from 18 residues. Here the CDR3 reads CASRLVRDRGLYRNEQFF. CDR3 coding DNA: TGTGCAAGTCGCTTGGTCCGGGACAGGGGCCTCTATCGGAATGAGCAGTTCTTC.

A remark on this clone: Other DNA sequences in the same sample also yield this CDR3. The chain joins TRBV7-9 to TRBJ2-1, with TRBD2 matching over 7 bases. Germline V lookup: CDR1 SEHNR, CDR2 FQNEAQ (reference sequence). This CDR3 region has 15 residues. Trimming took 1 base from V and 4 from J; bases not matched to a gene: 4. CDR3 DNA sequence: TGTGCCAGCAGCTTAGTGGAGGGAGGGTACAATGAGCAGTTCTTC. Its translation: CASSLVEGGYNEQFF.

The rearrangement uses TRBV2 and TRBJ2-7; 7 bases fit TRBD2. CDR3 length: 15 residues. CDR1 and CDR2 (germline): SNHLY, FYNNEI. Losses at the gene ends were 6 bases for V and 2 bases for J; bases not matched to a gene: 10. The CDR3 region is CASRGLGGSTYEQYF. The CDR3 nucleotides are TGTGCCAGCAGGGGACTGGGGGGGTCAACCTACGAGCAGTACTTC.

V is TRBV6-1 and J is TRBJ2-7, with D possibly being TRBD1 or TRBD2 (6 bases each). V was clipped by 1 base and J by 5 bases, with 15 bases between them. This CDR3 contains 15 residues. Germline loops: CDR1 MNHNS, CDR2 SASEGT. CDR3 loop: CASSEERGPLDEQYF. The CDR3 nucleotides are TGTGCCAGCAGTGAAGAACGGGGGCCACTCGACGAGCAGTACTTC.

This chain joins TRBV27 and TRBJ1-2; D not resolved. CDR3 length: 12 amino acids. Trimming cost V 5 bases and J 7 bases, with 11 bases left between them. Germline CDR1 reads MNHEY; CDR2 reads SMNVEV (reference sequence). The CDR3 nucleotides read TGTGCCAGCAGTAAGCCCGGCTTTGGCTACACCTTC. It specifies CASSKPGFGYTF.

The chain is built from TRBV13 and TRBJ2-1, with D possibly being TRBD1 or TRBD2 (5 bases each). V dropped 3 bases and J dropped 4 bases, with 13 bases sitting between them. CDR3 length: 15 residues. CDR1 is PRHDT and CDR2 is FYEKMQ in the germline V gene (reference sequence). The CDR3 sequence is CASSFPGRMYNEQFF. In DNA, the CDR3 is TGTGCCAGCAGCTTCCCGGGACGGATGTACAATGAGCAGTTCTTC.

V is TRBV9 and J is TRBJ1-1; D remains ambiguous. In germline, CDR1 is SGDLS, CDR2 YYNGEE. This CDR3 has 15 residues. V was cut by 7 bases and J by 0 bases, with 16 bases left in between. The CDR3 protein is CASSPSGVMNTEAFF. The CDR3 nucleotides are TGTGCCAGCTCCCCCTCTGGGGTAATGAACACTGAAGCTTTCTTT.

V gene TRBV7-8 combines with J gene TRBJ2-3; 11 nucleotides align to TRBD2. V lost 4 bases, J lost 0 bases, and 6 bases stayed unmatched. The germline V gene has CDR1 SGHVS and CDR2 FQNEAQ. The CDR3 sequence is 17 residues long. CDR3 nucleotide sequence: TGTGCCAGCAGCTCCTTAATAGCGGGAGGGAGCACAGATACGCAGTATTTT. Protein: CASSSLIAGGSTDTQYF.

The chain has TRBV9 and TRBJ2-2; 9 positions match TRBD1. Trimming cost V 2 bases and J 4 bases; bases outside gene matches: 6. The CDR3 totals 16 residues. Looked up from germline, CDR1 is SGDLS and CDR2 is YYNGEE. CDR3 in DNA: TGTGCCAGCAGCGTTGGGGACAGGGTAGGCACCGGGGAGCTGTTTTTT. Protein product: CASSVGDRVGTGELFF.

The V call is TRBV4-1, the J call TRBJ2-3; TRBD1 agrees at 7 bases. Germline CDR1 MGHRA, CDR2 YSYEKL. The junction had 5 bases not matched to a gene; V was cut back by 1 base and J by 4 bases. The CDR3 length is 15 residues. The CDR3 spells CASSQVEQGSDTQYF. The CDR3 coding sequence is TGCGCCAGCAGCCAAGTCGAACAGGGGTCAGATACGCAGTATTTT.

The CDR3 here is CASSEIAGPNEQFF. CDR3 sequence (DNA): TGCGCCAGCAGTGAGATAGCGGGACCGAATGAGCAGTTCTTC. V and J are TRBV10-2 and TRBJ2-1; 8 nucleotides agree with TRBD2. Losses at the gene ends were 2 bases for V and 7 bases for J; bases not matched to a gene: 4. CDR3 size: 14 residues. From germline, CDR1 is WSHSY and CDR2 SAAADI.

This chain links TRBV13 with TRBJ2-5; D uncertain. CDR1 is PRHDT, CDR2 FYEKMQ, per germline (reference sequence). This CDR3 comprises 12 residues. The ends were cut back, 4 bases at V and 3 bases at J, with 6 bases in the middle. Here the CDR3 reads CASSSAEETQYF. CDR3 DNA sequence: TGTGCCAGCAGCTCCGCGGAAGAGACCCAGTACTTC.

This chain uses TRBV4-1 with TRBJ2-7; 9 nucleotides line up with TRBD2. The V and J ends lost 0 bases and 4 bases, in that order; junction bases with no gene match: 4. The germline CDR1 and CDR2 sequences are MGHRA and YSYEKL. The CDR3 is 15 residues long. The CDR3 nucleotides read TGCGCCAGCAGCCAAGAGGTTAGCGGGAGTTACGAGCAGTACTTC. Protein sequence: CASSQEVSGSYEQYF.

The CDR3 nucleotides are TGTGCCAGCGGACCGCAGGGGGAGGCTTTCTTT. Translating it yields CASGPQGEAFF. The chain joins TRBV9 to TRBJ1-1; 7 positions agree with TRBD1. The CDR3 extends over 11 amino acids. Germline CDR1 SGDLS, CDR2 YYNGEE. The J segment lost 11 bases and the V segment lost 7 bases, leaving 8 bases of the junction unmatched.

The V call is TRBV4-3, the J call TRBJ2-7; D might be TRBD1 (6 bases). Trimming shortened V by 0 bases and J by 4 bases, and 13 bases separated the two germline ends. Germline CDR1 reads LGHNA; CDR2 reads YSLEER. The CDR3 is 15 amino acids. CDR3 in DNA: TGCGCCAGCAGCCAAGATTTTGGACAGTCTTACGAGCAGTACTTC. This codes for CASSQDFGQSYEQYF.

This sequence joins TRBV15 and TRBJ2-3, with 9 nucleotides matching TRBD2. J gave up 2 bases and V 0 bases, and 15 bases lay outside the gene matches. CDR3 length equals 20 residues. In germline, CDR1 is LNHNV, CDR2 YYDKDF (reference sequence). CDR3 bases: TGTGCCACCAGCAGAGATATTGGCGGGAGGGCCTTCCCTAACACAGATACGCAGTATTTT. This translates into CATSRDIGGRAFPNTDTQYF.

The chain employs TRBV6-5 and TRBJ1-5; no clear D gene. Trimming cost V 8 bases and J 7 bases, with 15 bases left between them. Germline-derived CDR1 and CDR2 are MNHEY and SVGAGI. This CDR3 contains 13 residues. The CDR3 here is CASGLTDQQPQHF. The DNA for the CDR3 is TGTGCCAGCGGCCTAACCGACCAGCAGCCCCAGCATTTT.

V usage is TRBV18 and J usage is TRBJ1-2, with D tentatively TRBD1 (5 bases). The V end lost 2 bases, the J end lost 5 bases, and 18 bases lay between the germline ends. This CDR3 region has 16 residues. The V gene's germline CDR1 is KGHSH and CDR2 LQKENI. Here the CDR3 DNA reads TGTGCCAGCTCACCATTGGAAGTGCCGGGGACTTATGGCTACACCTTC. This encodes CASSPLEVPGTYGYTF. Looking up the rest from reference TRBV18 and TRBJ1-2 gives the full variable domain: NAGVMQNPRHLVRRRGQEARLRCSPMKGHSHVYWYRQLPEEGLKFMVYLQKENIIDESGMPKERFSAEFPKEGPSILRIQQVVRGDSAAYFCASSPLEVPGTYGYTFGSGTRLTVV.

The CDR3 sequence: CASSPEGTGSGDTQYF. The CDR3 DNA follows: TGTGCCAGCAGCCCCGAGGGAACCGGGAGCGGAGATACGCAGTATTTT. The rearrangement joins TRBV9 to TRBJ2-3, with D possibly being TRBD2 (6 bases). Trimming removed 4 bases at V and 5 bases at J, with 20 bases between. This CDR3 is built from 16 residues. The germline V gene encodes CDR1 SGDLS and CDR2 YYNGEE.

The chain recombines TRBV27 with TRBJ2-1, with D perhaps TRBD2 (6 bases). V was trimmed by 3 bases and J by 2 bases, leaving 11 bases between them. The CDR3 covers 15 residues. The V gene's germline CDR1 is MNHEY and CDR2 SMNVEV (reference sequence). The CDR3: CASSLVGSTYNEQFF. DNA of the CDR3: TGTGCCAGCAGTTTGGTCGGGAGCACCTACAATGAGCAGTTCTTC.

The J gene is TRBJ1-1, the V gene TRBV14; 7 bases align to TRBD1. The ends lost 4 bases at V and 4 bases at J; junction bases unmatched: 6. Germline values: CDR1 SGHDN, CDR2 FVKESK. This CDR3 has 14 residues. This CDR3 is CASSPGQLGTEAFF. The CDR3 DNA follows: TGTGCCAGCAGCCCGGGACAGTTGGGCACTGAAGCTTTCTTT.

V and J are TRBV10-3 and TRBJ2-7, with D possibly TRBD1 on 6 matching bases. Germline V CDR1 and CDR2: ENHRY, SYGVKD. The germline V and J ends were trimmed by 4 bases and 2 bases, with 12 bases remaining between them. CDR3 length: 14 residues. CDR3 in amino acids: CAISGTDDTYEQYF. The CDR3 coding sequence is TGTGCCATCAGTGGGACAGATGATACCTACGAGCAGTACTTC.